This T cell receptor beta chain was identified in a study of control samples from healthy donors and cancer patients. CDR3 length equals 17 residues. Germline V lookup: CDR1 SEHNR, CDR2 FQNEAQ (reference sequence). The V segment lost 4 bases and the J segment 2 bases; nucleotides outside the gene matches: 7. Here immunoSEQ multiplex PCR was the method, and the copy in TCRdb shows in-frame clones only, minus some. The sample lists around 92,000 clones, approximately 78% occurring once. The clonotype was recovered from a man aged 55 to 70 in good health. The rearrangement links TRBV7-9 to TRBJ2-6; 8 bases fit TRBD1. The sample comprised blood. The CDR3 nucleotides read TGTGCCAGCAGCTCGGACAGGGAGAGGGCTGGGGCCAACGTCCTGACTTTC. It codes for CASSSDRERAGANVLTF.